These T cell receptor beta chains were read from a single sample in a study of T-cell reconstitution after alpha-beta-depleted transplantation in children. Each CDR3 protein gets one entry after TCRdb re-called the PCR reads with MiXCR. Of around 500,000 distinct CDR3 sequences in the sample, about 21% were seen once. Sample: PBMCs, mostly from graft donor cells, taken 360 days after TCRalphabeta/CD19-depleted stem cell transplant. The receptors originated from a boy younger than two who had a stem cell transplant for acute myeloid leukemia, so the T cells may come from the graft donor. Both conserved end residues are trimmed from each CDR3. Only some rows state a clone size, as once, few, many or a class for expanded clones.

>TRBJ1-6|few|13|TRBV12-3/TRBV12-4
ASSLAGQVNSPLH
>TRBJ2-1|once|13|TRBV7-2
ASSSRLGRENEQF
>TRBJ2-3|-|14|TRBV6-5
ASSYSGRETTDTQY
>TRBJ2-2|many|14|TRBV7-2
ASSLAATNKNGELF
>TRBJ2-1|few|14|TRBV18
ASSTGNRGSYNEQF
>TRBJ1-3|-|13|TRBV7-9
ASSPDRSRRNTIY
>TRBJ2-7|-|12|TRBV30
AWSVPYDSHEQY
>TRBJ1-1|few|10|TRBV20-1
SAADQFHEAF
>TRBJ1-1|-|15|TRBV28
ASSFPGEGGWNTEAF
>TRBJ1-5|-|12|TRBV4-3
ASSQVWENQPQH
>TRBJ1-3|many|11|TRBV12-3/TRBV12-4
ASSQFAGNTIY
>TRBJ2-3|-|15|TRBV20-1
SARGLAGGSYTDTQY
>TRBJ1-6|few|13|TRBV20-1
SASSPGTTNSPLH
>TRBJ2-3|few|10|TRBV11-2
ASSSSVDTQY
>TRBJ1-1|few|13|TRBV12-3/TRBV12-4
ASSPQAGVNTEAF
>TRBJ1-4|-|13|TRBV12-3/TRBV12-4
ASSLAAMVNEKLF
>TRBJ1-1|many|10|TRBV29-1
SVGRPNTEAF
>TRBJ2-1|few|13|TRBV5-8
ASSLRPSSYNEQF
>TRBJ2-2|many|12|TRBV5-6
ASSWTADTGELF
>TRBJ1-4|many|11|TRBV20-1
SAIGGINEKLF
>TRBJ1-3|-|12|TRBV6-5
ASSYSALRNTIY
>TRBJ1-5|few|13|TRBV12-3/TRBV12-4
ASRTGSYSNQPQH
>TRBJ2-3|few|14|TRBV25-1
ASSELTVSSTDTQY
>TRBJ1-1|few|11|TRBV25-1
ATFLWRDTEAF
>TRBJ2-5|few|11|TRBV10-3
AIGAGREETQY
>TRBJ2-7|few|11|TRBV7-2
ASSLVGQGPQY
>TRBJ2-5|-|15|TRBV20-1
SAPKPLTRRKGETQY
>TRBJ2-3|-|12|TRBV20-1
SALGREGADTQY
>TRBJ2-1|few|10|TRBV7-9
ASSSSVGEQF
>TRBJ2-7|many|10|TRBV20-1
SAQLGGYEQY
>TRBJ2-3|-|14|TRBV7-2
ASSLGQAPSTDTQY
>TRBJ2-3|-|11|TRBV7-2
ASRRRSTDTQY
>TRBJ1-2|-|14|TRBV20-1
SARDRQGLGSHGYT
>TRBJ2-7|many|10|TRBV12-3/TRBV12-4
ASSLPGNEQY
>TRBJ1-1|many|11|TRBV6-5
ASRTLGFPEAF